The 20 T cell receptor beta chains in this list originate from one sample, sequenced in a study of cytomegalovirus exposure and HLA in healthy donors. The PCR was carried out with 60 Vbeta primers and 13 Jbeta primers. Profiled with immunoSEQ multiplex PCR; TCRdb holds only in-frame clones, not every one. The repertoire has around 150,000 clones, approximately 87% of them found once; the top ten carry around 5.5%. What was sequenced was PBMCs. These TCRs come from a young woman in good health and CMV-seronegative.

V gene TRBV7-8 combines with J gene TRBJ2-5; possibly TRBD2 for D (5 bases). Germline assignment: CDR1 SGHVS and CDR2 FQNEAQ. The CDR3 totals 13 residues. V was shortened by 5 bases and J by 5 bases, with 12 bases between the two germline ends. The CDR3 bases are TGTGCCAGCAGCCCGCGAGGACTTGAGACCCAGTACTTC. This gives the protein CASSPRGLETQYF.

This chain links TRBV6-5 with TRBJ2-1, with D uncertain. The ends were cut back, 6 bases at V and 0 bases at J, with 9 bases in the middle. CDR3 length equals 14 residues. Germline CDR1 and CDR2: MNHEY and SVGAGI. CDR3 nucleotides: TGTGCCAGCAGGACTGATTCCTCCTACAATGAGCAGTTCTTC. Translated: CASRTDSSYNEQFF.

The J gene is TRBJ2-7, the V gene TRBV7-2; D not certain. Between the trimmed V and J ends, which lost 0 bases and 1 base, there was a span of 4 bases. This CDR3 is 13 amino acids long. Germline CDR1 SGHTA, CDR2 FQGNSA. The CDR3 sequence: CASSLAQSYEQYF. The CDR3 DNA sequence: TGTGCCAGCAGCTTAGCGCAGTCCTACGAGCAGTACTTC.

This chain uses TRBV28 with TRBJ2-3; 12 positions agree with TRBD1. The length of the CDR3 is 22 residues. J lost 1 base, V lost 3 bases, and 20 bases had no gene match. The germline V gene encodes CDR1 MDHEN and CDR2 SYDVKM. This chain's CDR3 is CASSFIFSPGQGAQKGTDTQYF. The DNA for the CDR3 is TGTGCCAGCAGTTTTATATTTAGTCCGGGACAGGGGGCACAAAAGGGCACAGATACGCAGTATTTT.

V gene TRBV4-3 combines with J gene TRBJ1-3, with 7 nucleotides matching TRBD1. The V and J ends lost 4 bases and 8 bases, in that order; junction bases with no gene match: 17. This CDR3 region has 17 residues. Germline V gene lookup returns CDR1 LGHNA and CDR2 YSLEER. The CDR3 loop is CASSRLAPTGYEDTIYF. The CDR3 nucleotides read TGCGCCAGCAGCCGTTTAGCCCCGACAGGGTACGAAGACACCATATATTTT.

This chain connects TRBV19 to TRBJ1-2; D possibly corresponds to TRBD1 (5 bases). Germline CDR1 LNHDA, CDR2 SQIVND (reference sequence). V was cut by 2 bases and J by 5 bases, with 12 bases left in between. This CDR3 has 14 residues. CDR3 sequence reads: CASSISLRQYGYTF. In DNA, the CDR3 is TGTGCCAGTAGTATATCCCTTCGACAGTATGGCTACACCTTC.

The genes are TRBV5-6 and TRBJ2-7; TRBD2 is a possible D gene (6 bases). Germline loops: CDR1 SGHDT, CDR2 YYEEEE. The CDR3 is 16 amino acids. The V and J ends lost 4 bases and 4 bases respectively, with 21 bases between them. DNA for the CDR3: TGTGCCAGCAGCAAAGTTCCGGGACGGGGAGGTTACGAGCAGTACTTC. It codes for CASSKVPGRGGYEQYF. The full variable domain, its missing parts supplied by reference TRBV5-6 and TRBJ2-7, is DAGVTQSPTHLIKTRGQQVTLRCSPKSGHDTVSWYQQALGQGPQFIFQYYEEEERQRGNFPDRFSGHQFPNYSSELNVNALLLGDSALYLCASSKVPGRGGYEQYFGPGTRLTVT.

The rearrangement uses TRBV6-1 and TRBJ2-5; 7 nucleotides agree with TRBD1. CDR1 and CDR2 from the germline V gene are MNHNS and SASEGT. The ends lost 5 bases at V and 4 bases at J; junction bases unmatched: 7. The CDR3 sequence is 14 residues long. The CDR3 DNA sequence: TGTGCCAGCAGTTTTAACAGGGGTCCAGAGACCCAGTACTTC. Protein product: CASSFNRGPETQYF.

The CDR3 nucleotides read TGTGCCAGCAGTTCCTACTACGAGCAGTACTTC. Amino acids: CASSSYYEQYF. The chain recombines TRBV27 with TRBJ2-7; D remains ambiguous. V was clipped by 4 bases and J by 3 bases, with 4 bases between them. The length of the CDR3 is 11 residues. The germline gives CDR1 MNHEY, CDR2 SMNVEV (reference sequence).

The chain joins TRBV2 to TRBJ1-2, with 7 positions matching TRBD1. V lost 10 bases to trimming and J lost 4 bases; unmatched junction nucleotides: 9. This CDR3 comprises 13 residues. Per germline, CDR1 SNHLY and CDR2 FYNNEI. The CDR3 spells CAIIPGTAYGYTF. CDR3 in DNA: TGTGCCATAATTCCCGGGACAGCCTATGGCTACACCTTC.

V is TRBV13 and J is TRBJ1-3; no reliable D call. Trimming left V 7 bases short and J 0 bases short, with 7 bases between. The CDR3 has 13 amino acids. The germline gives CDR1 PRHDT, CDR2 FYEKMQ (reference sequence). Here the CDR3 reads CASTGISGNTIYF. CDR3 DNA sequence: TGTGCCAGCACGGGGATCTCTGGAAACACCATATATTTT. Supplemented by reference TRBV13 and TRBJ1-3, the full variable domain reads AAGVIQSPRHLIKEKRETATLKCYPIPRHDTVYWYQQGPGQDPQFLISFYEKMQSDKGSIPDRFSAQQFSDYHSELNMSSLELGDSALYFCASTGISGNTIYFGEGSWLTVV.

The chain carries TRBV7-6 and TRBJ1-4, with 7 bases identical to TRBD1. The CDR3 length is 14 residues. Germline CDR1 SGHVS, CDR2 FNYEAQ. V shed 4 bases, J shed 7 bases, and the junction held 6 bases outside the gene matches. The CDR3 is CASSSWDSSEKLFF. The CDR3 DNA reads TGTGCCAGCAGCTCATGGGACAGTTCTGAAAAACTGTTTTTT. Using reference TRBV7-6 and TRBJ1-4 for the parts outside the CDR3, the full variable domain is GAGVSQSPRYKVTKRGQDVALRCDPISGHVSLYWYRQALGQGPEFLTYFNYEAQQDKSGLPNDRFSAERPEGSISTLTIQRTEQRDSAMYRCASSSWDSSEKLFFGSGTQLSVL.

The J gene is TRBJ1-2, the V gene TRBV6-5; 7 bases align to TRBD1. After removal of 1 base from V and 1 base from J, the junction contained 3 bases not matched to a gene. The CDR3 extends over 15 amino acids. Germline V lookup: CDR1 MNHEY, CDR2 SVGAGI. CDR3 nucleotides: TGTGCCAGCAGTTACTACAGGGACAGTAACTATGGCTACACCTTC. Its protein product is CASSYYRDSNYGYTF.

The chain couples TRBV6-1 to TRBJ2-7; 7 bases line up with TRBD1. The CDR3 is 15 amino acids. V was pared by 5 bases and J by 2 bases, with 9 bases of the junction left unmatched. CDR1 is MNHNS, CDR2 SASEGT, per germline. CDR3 region: CASSRQGDPTYEQYF. DNA of the CDR3: TGTGCCAGCAGTCGACAGGGAGACCCCACCTACGAGCAGTACTTC.

The CDR3 here is CASSLGGDRASGANVLTF. CDR3 nucleotide sequence: TGTGCCAGCAGCTTGGGCGGGGACAGGGCCTCTGGGGCCAACGTCCTGACTTTC. The chain couples TRBV7-8 to TRBJ2-6, with 9 positions matching TRBD1. CDR3 length: 18 amino acids. CDR1 SGHVS and CDR2 FQNEAQ come from the germline V gene. The ends lost 3 bases at V and 0 bases at J; junction bases unmatched: 6.

The rearrangement uses TRBV13 and TRBJ2-7; 10 bases line up with TRBD2. The germline CDR1 and CDR2 sequences are PRHDT and FYEKMQ (reference sequence). This CDR3 contains 13 residues. The ends lost 5 bases at V and 7 bases at J; junction bases unmatched: 5. The chain's CDR3 is CASSLAGVYEQYF. CDR3 DNA sequence: TGTGCCAGCAGCCTAGCGGGAGTATATGAGCAGTACTTC.

CDR3 coding DNA: TGCGCCAGCAGCCCGGACAGGGGGGACGAGCAGTACTTC. This codes for CASSPDRGDEQYF. The chain combines TRBV4-3 with TRBJ2-7; 10 positions agree with TRBD1. The V and J ends lost 4 bases and 5 bases, in that order; junction bases with no gene match: 2. There are 13 residues in the CDR3. The germline CDR1 and CDR2 sequences are LGHNA and YSLEER.

The chain uses TRBV18 and TRBJ1-5, with TRBD1 matching over 10 bases. The germline gives CDR1 KGHSH, CDR2 LQKENI. The V and J ends lost 3 bases and 6 bases, in that order; junction bases with no gene match: 8. The CDR3 has 16 residues. The CDR3 region has the DNA TGTGCCAGCTCACCGGCGACAGGGGGCGTAGGTCAGCCCCAGCATTTT. It translates to CASSPATGGVGQPQHF.

The chain combines TRBV28 with TRBJ1-5; TRBD1 agrees at 8 bases. Trimming took 3 bases from V and 6 from J; bases not matched to a gene: 7. The CDR3 runs 15 residues. CDR1 is MDHEN, CDR2 SYDVKM, per germline. The CDR3 DNA sequence: TGTGCCAGCAGTTTCGTGGACAGGGACCTTCAGCCCCAGCATTTT. This codes for CASSFVDRDLQPQHF.

Comment on this clone: Other nucleotide sequences in the sample specify the same CDR3. This chain uses TRBV6-5 with TRBJ1-1; 9 bases agree with TRBD1. J lost 5 bases, V lost 6 bases, and 10 bases had no gene match. The CDR3 has 15 residues. Germline CDR1 reads MNHEY; CDR2 reads SVGAGI. The CDR3 reads CASSYATGGLTEAFF. The CDR3 DNA reads TGTGCCAGCAGCTACGCCACAGGGGGCTTGACTGAAGCTTTCTTT.